This T cell receptor beta chain was retrieved from a study of control samples from healthy donors and cancer patients. Measured with immunoSEQ multiplex PCR; TCRdb has only the in-frame clones, and not every one. Here the sample spans some 120,000 clones, over 85% being singletons. This TCR derives from a young man in good health. Sequenced input: blood.

CDR3 loop: CASSLAPRQGVNEKLFF. In DNA, the CDR3 is TGTGCCAGCAGCTTAGCGCCTCGACAGGGAGTAAATGAAAAACTGTTTTTT. This chain links TRBV7-8 with TRBJ1-4; 7 nucleotides agree with TRBD1. V was pared by 0 bases and J by 5 bases, with 9 bases of the junction left unmatched. The CDR3 contains 17 residues. Germline V gives CDR1 SGHVS, CDR2 FQNEAQ.